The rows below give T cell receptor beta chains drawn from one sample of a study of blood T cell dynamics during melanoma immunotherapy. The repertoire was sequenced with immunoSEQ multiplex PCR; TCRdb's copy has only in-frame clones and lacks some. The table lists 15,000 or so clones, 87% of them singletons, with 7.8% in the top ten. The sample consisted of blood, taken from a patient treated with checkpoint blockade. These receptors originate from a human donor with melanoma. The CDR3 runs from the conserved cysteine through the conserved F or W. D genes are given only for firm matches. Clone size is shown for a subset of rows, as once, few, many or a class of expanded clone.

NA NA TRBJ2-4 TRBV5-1 TGCGCCAGCAGCTACTTATCACAGGGTGGTCAGAACATTCAGTACTTC CASSYLSQGGQNIQYF
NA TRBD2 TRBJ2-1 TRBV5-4 TGTGCCAGCAGCCCTTACAGGACTAGCGGAAACAATGAGCAGTTCTTC CASSPYRTSGNNEQFF
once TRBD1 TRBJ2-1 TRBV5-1 TGCGCCAGCAGCTTTGGACAGGGGGAGTACAATGAGCAGTTCTTC CASSFGQGEYNEQFF
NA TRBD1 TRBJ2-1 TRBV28 TGTGCCAGCAGTGGTACAGGGGCCTCCTACAATGAGCAGTTCTTC CASSGTGASYNEQFF
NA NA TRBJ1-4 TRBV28 TGTGGAGCGGGTACTACTAATGAAAAACTGTTTTTT CGAGTTNEKLFF
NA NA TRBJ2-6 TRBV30 TGTGCCTGGAGTGTATACCTCTCTGGGGCCAACGTCCTGACTTTC CAWSVYLSGANVLTF
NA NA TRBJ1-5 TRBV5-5 TGTGCCAGCAGCCCGGACATTTATCAGCCCCAGCATTTT CASSPDIYQPQHF
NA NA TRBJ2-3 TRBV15 TGTGCCACCAGCAGATCCCGCTTATCGGGCGGGAAAGATACGCAGTATTTT CATSRSRLSGGKDTQYF
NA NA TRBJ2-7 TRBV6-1 TGTGCCAGCAGTGAAGAGGGGACCCTCTACGAGCAGTACTTC CASSEEGTLYEQYF
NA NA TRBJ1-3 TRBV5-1 TGCGCCAGCAGCTTAGGGGCAGGGACTGGAAACACCATATATTTT CASSLGAGTGNTIYF
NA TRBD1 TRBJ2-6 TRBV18 TGTGCCAGCTCACCCCAGGGGGCAGCCTCTGGGGCCAACGTCCTGACTTTC CASSPQGAASGANVLTF
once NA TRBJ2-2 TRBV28 TGTGCCAGCAGCCCCCCCGGGCGGGAAGACACCGGGGAGCTGTTTTTT CASSPPGREDTGELFF
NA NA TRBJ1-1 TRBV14 TGTGCCAGCAGCCAAGATTTGAACACTGAAGCTTTCTTT CASSQDLNTEAFF
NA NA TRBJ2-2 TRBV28 TGTGCCAGCAGTTTAGCCGGACTACCCACCGGGGAGCTGTTTTTT CASSLAGLPTGELFF
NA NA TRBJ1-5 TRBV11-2 TGTGCCAGCAGCTTAGATTTTCCGGGGGCGAACAATCAGCCCCAGCATTTT CASSLDFPGANNQPQHF
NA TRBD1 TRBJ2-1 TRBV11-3 TGTGCCAGCAGCTTAGAAGGACAGGGGTACAATGAGCAGTTCTTC CASSLEGQGYNEQFF
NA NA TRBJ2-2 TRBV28 TGTGCCAGCAGGATCGGCGGGGCCGGCACCGGGGAGCTGTTTTTT CASRIGGAGTGELFF
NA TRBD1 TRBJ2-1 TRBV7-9 TGTGCCAGCAGCTTAGGCCCAGGGGGCAATGAGCAGTTCTTC CASSLGPGGNEQFF
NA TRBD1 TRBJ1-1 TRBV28 TGTGCCAGCAGTCAGGGACAGGCCCGATATGGAGCTTTCTTT CASSQGQARYGAFF
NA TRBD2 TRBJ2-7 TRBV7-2 TGTGCCAGCAGCAGTTCTCCAGCGGGAGCAGGCTACGAGCAGTACTTC CASSSSPAGAGYEQYF
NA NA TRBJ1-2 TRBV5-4 TGTGCCAGCAGCACGGGACGCTCCCGAGCTTGGTATGGCTACACCTTC CASSTGRSRAWYGYTF
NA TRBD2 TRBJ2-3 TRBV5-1 TGCGCCAGCAGCTTGAGCGGGAGTATGGATACGCAGTATTTT CASSLSGSMDTQYF
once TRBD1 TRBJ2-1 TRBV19 TGTGCCAGTAGTAGCCTCGGACAGGGAAACTACAATGAGCAGTTCTTC CASSSLGQGNYNEQFF
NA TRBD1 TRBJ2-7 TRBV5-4 TGTGCCAGCAGCTCCCAACAGGGGGCCTACGAGCAGTACTTC CASSSQQGAYEQYF
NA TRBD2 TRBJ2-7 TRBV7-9 TGTGCCAGCAGCTTCCCCCCGGGGCTAGCGGGATCCTACGAGCAGTACTTC CASSFPPGLAGSYEQYF
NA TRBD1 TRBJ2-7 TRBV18 TGTGCCAGCTCACCAGGGACAGGGTCCTACGAGCAGTACTTC CASSPGTGSYEQYF
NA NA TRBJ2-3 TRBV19 TGTGCCAGTAGCCCTCGCGTGAGAGGGCCAGATACGCAGTATTTT CASSPRVRGPDTQYF
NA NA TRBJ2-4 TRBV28 TGTGCCAGCAGTTTTAGCCAGGGGAAAAACATTCAGTACTTC CASSFSQGKNIQYF
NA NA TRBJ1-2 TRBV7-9 TGTGCCAGCAGCTTATCCGGGACACCTCTCGGGAGTGGCTACACCTTC CASSLSGTPLGSGYTF
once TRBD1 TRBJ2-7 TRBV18 TGTGCCAGCTCACAGGGACAGGGGGTAGGCGAGCAGTACTTC CASSQGQGVGEQYF
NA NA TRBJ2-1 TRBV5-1 TGCGCCAGCAGCTTGGGACTAAACAATGAGCAGTTCTTC CASSLGLNNEQFF
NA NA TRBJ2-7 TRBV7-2 TGTGCCAGCAGCTTAGGGGCAGGCCCAACCTACGAGCAGTACTTC CASSLGAGPTYEQYF
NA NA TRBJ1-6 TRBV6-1 TGTGCCAGCAGTGAGGGGATGGGTTCACCCCTCCACTTT CASSEGMGSPLHF
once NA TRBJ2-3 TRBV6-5 TGTGCCAGCAGTTACTCTTTGGCGGCGGCAGATACGCAGTATTTT CASSYSLAAADTQYF
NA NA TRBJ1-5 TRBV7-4 TGTGCCAGCAGCACAGGGCATTTGGGAAATCAGCCCCAGCATTTT CASSTGHLGNQPQHF
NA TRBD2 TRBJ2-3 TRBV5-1 TGCGCCAGCAACCCGACTAGCGGGCCCCGTTGGGGAGATACGCAGTATTTT CASNPTSGPRWGDTQYF
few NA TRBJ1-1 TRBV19 TGTGCCAGTAACTTCCCCCGTTCTGCTGGGACCACTGAAGCTTTCTTT CASNFPRSAGTTEAFF
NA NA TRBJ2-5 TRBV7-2 TGTGCCAGCAGCTTTAATACTGGTCCCGGGGAGACCCAGTACTTC CASSFNTGPGETQYF
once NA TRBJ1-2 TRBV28 TGTGCCAGCAGTTCCCCTTCAGAATATAACTATGGCTACACCTTC CASSSPSEYNYGYTF
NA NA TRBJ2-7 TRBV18 TGTGCCAGCTCACCAGACAGGAGCTACGAGCAGTACTTC CASSPDRSYEQYF
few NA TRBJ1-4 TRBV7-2 TGTGCCAGCAGTTCAACTAATGAAAAACTGTTTTTT CASSSTNEKLFF
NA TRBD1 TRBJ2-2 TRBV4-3 TGCGCCAGCAGCCAAAGACAGGGGGGGAACACCGGGGAGCTGTTTTTT CASSQRQGGNTGELFF
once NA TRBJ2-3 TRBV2 TGTGCCAGCAGTTCGACGGACGTGGGCACAGATACGCAGTATTTT CASSSTDVGTDTQYF
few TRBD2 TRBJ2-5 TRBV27 TGTGCCAGCAGGGGACTAGCGGGGATCCAAGAGACCCAGTACTTC CASRGLAGIQETQYF
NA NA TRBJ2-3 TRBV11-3 TGTGCCAGCAGCTTGAATCGAGGGGTTGGGAGCACAGATACGCAGTATTTT CASSLNRGVGSTDTQYF
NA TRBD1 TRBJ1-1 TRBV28 TGTGCCAGCAGTTTATCAGGGGGCACGAACACTGAAGCTTTCTTT CASSLSGGTNTEAFF
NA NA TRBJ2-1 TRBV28 TGTGCCAGCAGTTCCTCAGGGGTTGAGCAGTTCTTC CASSSSGVEQFF
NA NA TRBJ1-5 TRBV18 TGTGCCAGCTCACCAGCAGGGGTTCATGAGCCCCAGCATTTT CASSPAGVHEPQHF
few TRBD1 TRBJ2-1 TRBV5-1 TGCGCCAGCAGCTTCCTACAGGGGCGCGGAGATGAGCAGTTCTTC CASSFLQGRGDEQFF
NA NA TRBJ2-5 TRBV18 TGTGCCAGCTCACCACTCCAAGGGGCCGGTGAGACCCAGTACTTC CASSPLQGAGETQYF
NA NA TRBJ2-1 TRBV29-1 TGCAGCGTTAATCCTCTTGCGAGCTCCTACAATGAGCAGTTCTTC CSVNPLASSYNEQFF
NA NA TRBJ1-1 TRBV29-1 TGCAGCGTTATCACAGTTTCGCGGGCTTTCTTT CSVITVSRAFF
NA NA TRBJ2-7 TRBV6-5 TGTGCCAGCAGACAATTATACGAGCAGTACTTC CASRQLYEQYF
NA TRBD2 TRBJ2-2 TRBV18 TGTGCCAGCTCACCGCGGGAGTCGGTCACCGGGGAGCTGTTTTTT CASSPRESVTGELFF
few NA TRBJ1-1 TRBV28 TGTGCCAGCACCTCCGAGACTGGGAACACTGAAGCTTTCTTT CASTSETGNTEAFF
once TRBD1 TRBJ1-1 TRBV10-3 TGTGCCATCAGTGGTCGGGGACAGGGGGCGATACCGACTGAAGCTTTCTTT CAISGRGQGAIPTEAFF
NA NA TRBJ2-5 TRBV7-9 TGTGCCAGCAGCTGGGGAGATTACCAAGAGACCCAGTACTTC CASSWGDYQETQYF